These 9 T cell receptor beta chains originate from one sample sequenced in a study of OX40 agonist ivuxolimab in advanced cancers. Profiled with immunoSEQ multiplex PCR; TCRdb holds only in-frame clones, not every one. The sample lists about 80,000 clones, roughly nine tenths occurring once. Sample: CD4+ or CD8+ T cells sorted from blood, taken in a trial of the OX40 agonist ivuxolimab. All receptors derive from an adult with an advanced solid tumor such as melanoma, head and neck, liver or kidney cancer.

This sequence joins TRBV5-6 and TRBJ2-5, with a weak D call TRBD1 (6 bases). The CDR3 extends over 15 amino acids. Germline CDR1 is SGHDT and CDR2 is YYEEEE. With 3 bases removed from V and 2 bases from J, the gap between germline ends came to 14 bases. The CDR3 loop reads CASSSTGTRQETQYF. In DNA, the CDR3 is TGTGCCAGCAGCTCGACCGGGACACGACAAGAGACCCAGTACTTC.

The rearrangement links TRBV5-6 to TRBJ2-7; D is undetermined. Germline CDR1 reads SGHDT; CDR2 reads YYEEEE. V was cut by 3 bases and J by 0 bases, with 16 bases left in between. The CDR3 contains 16 residues. The CDR3 DNA reads TGTGCCAGCAGCTCCAGGCCCTCCTTGTTCTCCTACGAGCAGTACTTC. It specifies CASSSRPSLFSYEQYF.

The rearrangement uses TRBV7-3 and TRBJ2-5; perhaps TRBD2 as D (7 bases). Germline CDR1 SGHTA, CDR2 FQGTGA. Trimming shortened V by 3 bases and J by 5 bases, and 10 bases separated the two germline ends. CDR3 size: 13 residues. The CDR3 DNA reads TGTGCCAGCAGCTTCGGGGGGCAGGAGACCCAGTACTTC. This translates into CASSFGGQETQYF.

The sample holds one count of this clone. This chain joins TRBV11-3 and TRBJ2-3; D might be TRBD2 (6 bases). Germline values: CDR1 SGHNT, CDR2 YENEEA. The V end was cut by 3 bases, the J end by 4 bases, with 14 bases between. CDR3 length equals 15 residues. CDR3 DNA: TGTGCCAGCAGCTTGGTAGGAGGGCAGGCAGATACGCAGTATTTT. Protein product: CASSLVGGQADTQYF.

This clone has a handful of counts. V gene TRBV11-3 combines with J gene TRBJ2-3, with unresolved D. Trimming removed 5 bases at V and 0 bases at J, with 15 bases between. This CDR3 is built from 16 residues. Germline V gene data show CDR1 as SGHNT and CDR2 as YENEEA. The CDR3 protein is CASSPLGRRSTDTQYF. CDR3 DNA sequence: TGTGCCAGCAGCCCCCTAGGGCGACGTAGCACAGATACGCAGTATTTT.

The CDR3 DNA reads TGTGCCACTCGGGGGGGGCTAGGGAACACTGAAGCTTTCTTT. Translation: CATRGGLGNTEAFF. The rearrangement joins TRBV18 to TRBJ1-1; D may be TRBD1 (6 bases). The CDR3 length is 14 residues. CDR1 is KGHSH and CDR2 is LQKENI in the germline V gene. V dropped 10 bases and J dropped 1 base, with 16 bases sitting between them.

In its sample, this clone was seen once. The chain has TRBV2 and TRBJ2-1; 8 nucleotides agree with TRBD2. CDR3 length equals 15 residues. Germline-derived CDR1 and CDR2 are SNHLY and FYNNEI. The trim removed 6 bases at V and 3 bases at J, leaving 7 bases unmatched. Here the CDR3 DNA reads TGTGCCAGCAGGGTTAGCGGGACCAACTACAATGAGCAGTTCTTC. Amino acids: CASRVSGTNYNEQFF. Full variable domain (outside the CDR3, taken from reference TRBV2 and TRBJ2-1): EPEVTQTPSHQVTQMGQEVILRCVPISNHLYFYWYRQILGQKVEFLVSFYNNEISEKSEIFDDQFSVERPDGSNFTLKIRSTKLEDSAMYFCASRVSGTNYNEQFFGPGTRLTVL.

The V gene is TRBV19, the J gene TRBJ2-6; D may be TRBD1 (6 bases). V gave up 7 bases and J gave up 0 bases, with 16 bases separating them. The CDR3 runs to 17 residues. From germline, CDR1 is LNHDA and CDR2 SQIVND (reference sequence). CDR3 amino acids: CASTDRPIISGANVLTF. The DNA of the CDR3 is TGTGCCAGTACCGACAGGCCTATCATCTCTGGGGCCAACGTCCTGACTTTC.

V and J are TRBV28 and TRBJ2-7, with TRBD2 matching 7 bases. V lost 1 base to trimming and J lost 4 bases; unmatched junction nucleotides: 4. The CDR3 totals 14 residues. Germline CDR1 MDHEN, CDR2 SYDVKM. The CDR3 loop is CASSLSGGRYEQYF. Here the CDR3 DNA reads TGTGCCAGCAGTTTATCGGGAGGTCGGTACGAGCAGTACTTC.